Listed here are 18 T cell receptor beta chains from one sample, sequenced in a study of early T cells in non-severe SARS-CoV-2 infection. TCRdb re-analysed the 5' RACE reads in MiXCR, keeping a single row per CDR3 protein. The sample includes about 77,000 distinct CDR3 sequences, about a sixth of them seen just once. Sequencing used whole blood. These receptors originate from an adult who was a healthcare worker with PCR-confirmed SARS-CoV-2 infection or an uninfected control (not recorded which).

This clonotype turned up a few times. This chain joins TRBV5-6 and TRBJ1-4; 8 nucleotides match TRBD1. Germline V gene sequence: CDR1 SGHDT, CDR2 YYEEEE. The CDR3 spans 15 residues. The V and J ends lost 0 bases and 5 bases, in that order; junction bases with no gene match: 3. The CDR3 DNA reads TGTGCCAGCAGCTTGGGGACAGGGAAAAATGAAAAACTGTTTTTT. Its protein product is CASSLGTGKNEKLFF.

The rearrangement links TRBV6-6 to TRBJ1-5; 9 nucleotides agree with TRBD1. Germline CDR1 is MNHNY and CDR2 is SVGAGI (reference sequence). V was pared by 6 bases and J by 3 bases, with 12 bases of the junction left unmatched. The CDR3 extends over 17 amino acids. The CDR3 here is CASSPPGQGTNNQPQHF. The CDR3 region has the DNA TGTGCCAGCAGCCCTCCGGGACAGGGAACAAACAATCAGCCCCAGCATTTT.

In this sample, this clonotype turned up a few times. This chain links TRBV5-5 with TRBJ2-7; D ambiguous. The length of the CDR3 is 13 residues. From germline, CDR1 is SGHKS and CDR2 YYEKEE (reference sequence). Trimming pared 0 bases from V and 6 bases from J, leaving 10 bases between. Written as DNA, the CDR3 is TGTGCCAGCAGCTTGGTACCCACCTCCGAGCAGTACTTC. Residues: CASSLVPTSEQYF.

In its sample, this clonotype was seen many times. The chain is built from TRBV6-5 and TRBJ2-7; no reliable D call. Germline V gene sequence: CDR1 MNHEY, CDR2 SVGAGI. The CDR3 loop spans 13 amino acids. Trimming stripped 6 bases from V and 2 bases from J, with 11 bases between. In DNA, the CDR3 is TGTGCCAGCAGCAAGTCGGGCCCCTACGAGCAGTACTTC. It yields the protein CASSKSGPYEQYF.

This clonotype occurred a few times. This chain joins TRBV29-1 and TRBJ2-3; maybe TRBD1 (5 bases). V lost 5 bases to trimming and J lost 2 bases, with 17 bases between them. Germline values: CDR1 SQVTM, CDR2 ANQGSEA. The CDR3 extends over 15 amino acids. DNA of the CDR3: TGCAGCGTTAATGGTGGACACGGACCCACAGATACGCAGTATTTT. It yields the protein CSVNGGHGPTDTQYF.

For the CDR3, the DNA is TGTGCCAGCAGCTTAGCACAGGAGATGGGCACAGATACGCAGTATTTT. Protein sequence: CASSLAQEMGTDTQYF. The gene calls are TRBV7-6 and TRBJ2-3; TRBD1 is a possible D gene (5 bases). Trimming stripped 0 bases from V and 1 base from J, with 11 bases between. The germline V gene encodes CDR1 SGHVS and CDR2 FNYEAQ. The CDR3 length is 16 residues.

This clonotype occurred a few times. The V and J genes are TRBV2 and TRBJ2-3, with D maybe TRBD2 (7 bases). The germline V gene encodes CDR1 SNHLY and CDR2 FYNNEI. The ends were cut back, 8 bases at V and 0 bases at J, with 12 bases in the middle. This CDR3 contains 14 residues. In DNA, the CDR3 is TGTGCCAGCGGGGGGGCGATAAGCACAGATACGCAGTATTTT. Protein sequence: CASGGAISTDTQYF. The entire variable domain, with the rest obtained from reference TRBV2 and TRBJ2-3, is as follows: EPEVTQTPSHQVTQMGQEVILRCVPISNHLYFYWYRQILGQKVEFLVSFYNNEISEKSEIFDDQFSVERPDGSNFTLKIRSTKLEDSAMYFCASGGAISTDTQYFGPGTRLTVL.

V gene TRBV7-6 combines with J gene TRBJ2-3, with TRBD1 matching 7 bases. Losses at the gene ends were 0 bases for V and 5 bases for J; bases not matched to a gene: 2. The CDR3 covers 14 residues. The germline V gene encodes CDR1 SGHVS and CDR2 FNYEAQ. The CDR3 loop is CASSLAGGRDTQYF. For the CDR3, the DNA is TGTGCCAGCAGCTTAGCAGGGGGCCGAGATACGCAGTATTTT.

This clonotype was observed a handful of times. This chain links TRBV7-9 with TRBJ2-7; TRBD1 matches 9 bases. The germline V gene encodes CDR1 SEHNR and CDR2 FQNEAQ (reference sequence). The CDR3 is made up of 16 amino acids. V shed 2 bases, J shed 0 bases, and the junction held 5 bases outside the gene matches. CDR3 residues: CASSLPGQGSSYEQYF. The CDR3 coding sequence is TGTGCCAGCAGCTTACCGGGACAGGGATCCTCCTACGAGCAGTACTTC. Based on the CDR3 plus reference TRBV7-9 and TRBJ2-7, the full variable domain is DTGVSQNPRHKITKRGQNVTFRCDPISEHNRLYWYRQTLGQGPEFLTYFQNEAQLEKSRLLSDRFSAERPKGSFSTLEIQRTEQGDSAMYLCASSLPGQGSSYEQYFGPGTRLTVT.

The chain joins TRBV20-1 to TRBJ1-3; D uncertain. From germline, CDR1 is DFQATT and CDR2 SNEGSKA (reference sequence). Trimming stripped 5 bases from V and 0 bases from J, with 11 bases between. The CDR3 length is 14 residues. The CDR3 region has the DNA TGCAGTGCTGGGTCGGGGAGCTCTGGAAACACCATATATTTT. This translates into CSAGSGSSGNTIYF.

The chain uses TRBV9 and TRBJ1-3; D is ambiguous. The CDR3 loop spans 14 amino acids. The ends were cut back, 0 bases at V and 1 base at J, with 5 bases in the middle. Germline V gives CDR1 SGDLS, CDR2 YYNGEE. The CDR3 here is CASSVETSGNTIYF. CDR3 DNA: TGTGCCAGCAGCGTAGAGACTTCTGGAAACACCATATATTTT.

This chain uses TRBV2 with TRBJ2-2; no reliable D call. This CDR3 region has 13 residues. V lost 10 bases and J 5 bases, leaving 14 bases between the germline ends. The germline gives CDR1 SNHLY, CDR2 FYNNEI. CDR3 bases: TGTGCCACGAGACTGGAAAGTACCGGGGAGCTGTTTTTT. It encodes CATRLESTGELFF.

V is TRBV10-1 and J is TRBJ2-5, with 8 bases identical to TRBD1. The CDR3 runs 15 residues. Per the germline V gene, CDR1 is WNHNN and CDR2 is SYGVQD (reference sequence). V lost 6 bases, J lost 2 bases, and 8 bases stayed unmatched. CDR3 sequence reads: CASSLGQAGQETQYF. CDR3 DNA sequence: TGCGCCAGCAGCCTGGGACAGGCTGGTCAAGAGACCCAGTACTTC.

This chain connects TRBV19 to TRBJ2-1, with unresolved D. CDR1 LNHDA and CDR2 SQIVND come from the germline V gene (reference sequence). CDR3 length equals 11 residues. Trimming took 3 bases from V and 12 from J, leaving 9 bases between them. The CDR3 DNA sequence: TGTGCCAGTAGTATGGGGTGGGGGCAGTTCTTC. Translating it yields CASSMGWGQFF. The full variable domain, rest sourced from reference TRBV19 and TRBJ2-1, is DGGITQSPKYLFRKEGQNVTLSCEQNLNHDAMYWYRQDPGQGLRLIYYSQIVNDFQKGDIAEGYSVSREKKESFPLTVTSAQKNPTAFYLCASSMGWGQFFGPGTRLTVL.

Ten or more counts support this clonotype. The chain employs TRBV30 and TRBJ1-3; no definite D call. V lost 5 bases and J lost 0, with 17 bases in between. Per the germline V gene, CDR1 is GTSNPN and CDR2 is SVGIG (reference sequence). The length of the CDR3 is 16 residues. CDR3: CAWGPPRKSSGNTIYF. In DNA form, the CDR3 reads TGTGCCTGGGGCCCCCCCAGGAAGAGCTCTGGAAACACCATATATTTT.

This clonotype has a handful of counts. V gene TRBV13 combines with J gene TRBJ1-2; weak D call: TRBD1 (6 bases). Trimming stripped 5 bases from V and 4 bases from J, with 14 bases between. Germline V lookup: CDR1 PRHDT, CDR2 FYEKMQ (reference sequence). The CDR3 spans 14 residues. The CDR3 DNA reads TGTGCCAGCAGCCGAATAACAGGGCCCTATGGCTACACCTTC. Translating gives CASSRITGPYGYTF.

In this sample, this clonotype turned up a few times. The chain joins TRBV11-1 to TRBJ2-2; 12 bases fit TRBD1. After removal of 5 bases from V and 7 bases from J, the junction contained 8 bases not matched to a gene. The germline gives CDR1 SGHAT, CDR2 FQDESV (reference sequence). This CDR3 contains 16 residues. CDR3 sequence: CASSAWDRGLSGELFF. DNA for the CDR3: TGTGCCAGCAGCGCCTGGGACAGGGGGCTGAGCGGGGAGCTGTTTTTT.

This chain connects TRBV29-1 to TRBJ2-7; D is perhaps TRBD2 (6 bases). CDR3 length: 16 amino acids. V dropped 7 bases and J dropped 2 bases, with 24 bases sitting between them. Germline loops: CDR1 SQVTM, CDR2 ANQGSEA. CDR3 residues: CSATSGSGRVPYEQYF. For the CDR3, the DNA is TGCAGCGCTACTTCAGGGAGCGGGCGGGTCCCCTACGAGCAGTACTTC.